Below are 27 T cell receptor beta chains sequenced from a single sample in a study of shared clonotypes between healthy human individuals. The table came from immunoSEQ multiplex PCR; TCRdb's copy has only in-frame clones and leaves some out. This table has roughly 2,500,000 clones, 80% to 95% appearing once. The specimen was naive CD4+ T cells from PBMCs. The subset: CD45RA+ positively selected. These receptors all come from a man aged 18 to 30 in good health. Some clones in this sample may be carry-over from other donors' samples.

The rearrangement uses TRBV9 and TRBJ2-1, with D possibly TRBD1 on 6 matching bases. V lost 2 bases to trimming and J lost 2 bases, with 11 bases between them. Germline CDR1 SGDLS, CDR2 YYNGEE. The length of the CDR3 is 15 residues. The CDR3 here is CASSVIQGPYNEQFF. CDR3 bases: TGTGCCAGCAGCGTTATACAGGGCCCCTACAATGAGCAGTTCTTC. The full variable domain, completed using reference TRBV9 and TRBJ2-1, is DSGVTQTPKHLITATGQRVTLRCSPRSGDLSVYWYQQSLDQGLQFLIQYYNGEERAKGNILERFSAQQFPDLHSELNLSSLELGDSALYFCASSVIQGPYNEQFFGPGTRLTVL.

The chain combines TRBV6-1 with TRBJ1-4; 9 nucleotides agree with TRBD1. The CDR3 loop spans 14 amino acids. Trimming took 9 bases from V and 6 from J; bases not matched to a gene: 8. CDR1 and CDR2 from the germline V gene are MNHNS and SASEGT. The CDR3 loop reads CARVRTGEDEKLFF. The CDR3 nucleotides read TGTGCCAGGGTCCGGACAGGGGAGGATGAAAAACTGTTTTTT.

CDR3 amino acids: CASSLFGSGRALVATDTQYF. The DNA for the CDR3 is TGTGCCAGCAGTTTATTCGGTAGCGGGAGGGCCTTAGTTGCCACAGATACGCAGTATTTT. This rearrangement joins TRBV28 to TRBJ2-3; 11 positions agree with TRBD2. The ends lost 1 base at V and 2 bases at J; junction bases unmatched: 14. Looked up from germline, CDR1 is MDHEN and CDR2 is SYDVKM. CDR3 length: 20 amino acids.

A single count supports this clone. The V and J genes are TRBV10-1 and TRBJ1-4; D perhaps matches TRBD1 (5 bases). Germline CDR1 is WNHNN and CDR2 is SYGVQD (reference sequence). V was cut by 2 bases and J by 8 bases, with 21 bases left in between. CDR3 length equals 17 residues. The CDR3 DNA sequence: TGCGCCAGCAGTGAGCCGGTTAGGGGCTCTCAGGGAGAAAAACTGTTTTTT. It yields the protein CASSEPVRGSQGEKLFF.

The chain links TRBV18 to TRBJ2-1, with D perhaps TRBD2 (5 bases). Trimming cost V 4 bases and J 0 bases, with 10 bases left between them. From germline, CDR1 is KGHSH and CDR2 LQKENI. The CDR3 is 15 amino acids. The CDR3 DNA sequence: TGTGCCAGCTCACGACAAGAGGGCTCCTACAATGAGCAGTTCTTC. Translating gives CASSRQEGSYNEQFF.

J is TRBJ1-1 and V is TRBV7-2; D is unclear. This CDR3 contains 13 residues. V shed 3 bases and J shed 4 bases, with 9 bases lying between them. The V gene's germline CDR1 is SGHTA and CDR2 FQGNSA. CDR3 nucleotides: TGTGCCAGCAGCTTCGTCGAGGGCACTGAAGCTTTCTTT. It encodes CASSFVEGTEAFF.

This chain connects TRBV28 to TRBJ2-7; a weak D match, TRBD2 (5 bases). Trimming cost V 5 bases and J 5 bases, with 16 bases left between them. Germline V gene lookup returns CDR1 MDHEN and CDR2 SYDVKM. The CDR3 spans 14 residues. The CDR3 reads CASSAPGVANEQYF. The CDR3, as DNA: TGTGCCAGCAGTGCCCCCGGGGTAGCCAACGAGCAGTACTTC.

The chain has TRBV10-1 and TRBJ2-3; 11 bases agree with TRBD2. CDR1 and CDR2 from the germline V gene are WNHNN and SYGVQD (reference sequence). This CDR3 spans 19 amino acids. V gave up 5 bases and J gave up 6 bases; unmatched junction bases: 19. The CDR3 DNA sequence: TGCGCCAGCAGTCCAGGGGGGGCTAGCGGGAGGCAGGCAGTGGATACGCAGTATTTT. Its protein is CASSPGGASGRQAVDTQYF.

DNA of the CDR3: TGTGCCAGCAGTGGCTTTGGGGCGGGACCAATCTATGGCTACACCTTC. Translating gives CASSGFGAGPIYGYTF. The rearrangement uses TRBV2 and TRBJ1-2; TRBD1 is a possible D gene (5 bases). The germline V and J ends were trimmed by 4 bases and 4 bases, with 19 bases remaining between them. Germline V CDR1 and CDR2: SNHLY, FYNNEI. This CDR3 has 16 residues. Supplemented by reference TRBV2 and TRBJ1-2, the full variable domain reads EPEVTQTPSHQVTQMGQEVILRCVPISNHLYFYWYRQILGQKVEFLVSFYNNEISEKSEIFDDQFSVERPDGSNFTLKIRSTKLEDSAMYFCASSGFGAGPIYGYTFGSGTRLTVV.

The chain joins TRBV2 to TRBJ1-5; D call uncertain. Trimming removed 1 base from V and 11 bases from J, with 9 bases in between. CDR3 length: 12 amino acids. CDR1 SNHLY and CDR2 FYNNEI come from the germline V gene. The CDR3 DNA is TGTGCCAGCAGTGAAGGGGTCTGGGCCCAGCATTTT. Encoded protein: CASSEGVWAQHF.

A note on this clone: Distinct nucleotide sequences in the sample also encode this CDR3. The chain recombines TRBV9 with TRBJ1-5; 7 bases line up with TRBD1. Germline CDR1 and CDR2: SGDLS and YYNGEE. The CDR3 consists of 14 residues. The junction had 2 bases not matched to a gene; V was cut back by 3 bases and J by 2 bases. CDR3 sequence reads: CASSARGGNQPQHF. As DNA, the CDR3 is TGTGCCAGCAGCGCCAGGGGGGGCAATCAGCCCCAGCATTTT. Using reference TRBV9 and TRBJ1-5 for the parts outside the CDR3, the full variable domain is DSGVTQTPKHLITATGQRVTLRCSPRSGDLSVYWYQQSLDQGLQFLIQYYNGEERAKGNILERFSAQQFPDLHSELNLSSLELGDSALYFCASSARGGNQPQHFGDGTRLSIL.

The V call is TRBV2, the J call TRBJ1-4; 10 bases match TRBD1. J lost 10 bases, V lost 4 bases, and 6 bases had no gene match. This CDR3 is built from 14 residues. Per germline, CDR1 SNHLY and CDR2 FYNNEI. DNA of the CDR3: TGTGCCAGCAGTGGAGGGACAGGGGTAGGAAAACTGTTTTTT. Protein sequence: CASSGGTGVGKLFF.

V and J are TRBV7-2 and TRBJ2-5, with 13 nucleotides matching TRBD2. The CDR3 is made up of 19 amino acids. After removal of 2 bases from V and 5 bases from J, the junction contained 14 bases not matched to a gene. Looked up from germline, CDR1 is SGHTA and CDR2 is FQGNSA. The CDR3 reads CASSLLRTSGSWVGETQYF. The CDR3 DNA follows: TGTGCCAGCAGCTTACTAAGGACTAGCGGGAGTTGGGTTGGGGAGACCCAGTACTTC. The whole variable domain, filled in from reference TRBV7-2 and TRBJ2-5, reads GAGVSQSPSNKVTEKGKDVELRCDPISGHTALYWYRQSLGQGLEFLIYFQGNSAPDKSGLPSDRFSAERTGGSVSTLTIQRTQQEDSAVYLCASSLLRTSGSWVGETQYFGPGTRLLVL.

The chain is built from TRBV6-1 and TRBJ2-2; 7 bases map to TRBD1. The V segment lost 4 bases and the J segment 7 bases; nucleotides outside the gene matches: 12. This CDR3 region has 16 residues. CDR1 and CDR2 from the germline V gene are MNHNS and SASEGT. CDR3 DNA: TGTGCCAGCAGTGTCCCTCGGACAGGCGGTATCGGGGAGCTGTTTTTT. Translation: CASSVPRTGGIGELFF.

J is TRBJ1-2 and V is TRBV29-1; D uncertain. CDR1 is SQVTM and CDR2 is ANQGSEA in the germline V gene. The CDR3 consists of 15 residues. Trimming cost V 2 bases and J 2 bases, with 15 bases left between them. CDR3 nucleotides: TGCAGCGTTGAACGGCCAGGCAGCGGAAACTATGGCTACACCTTC. Its protein product is CSVERPGSGNYGYTF.

The chain has TRBV6-1 and TRBJ2-7; 7 nucleotides match TRBD1. J was trimmed by 0 bases and V by 0 bases; bases with no gene match: 5. Germline CDR1 MNHNS, CDR2 SASEGT. This CDR3 spans 16 amino acids. The chain's CDR3 is CASSEALGTVSYEQYF. The CDR3 DNA reads as TGTGCCAGCAGTGAAGCGCTCGGGACAGTCTCCTACGAGCAGTACTTC.

The rearrangement links TRBV9 to TRBJ1-3; D is unresolved. Germline CDR1 SGDLS, CDR2 YYNGEE. The CDR3 runs to 13 residues. Trimming took off 2 bases at V and 8 bases at J, with 11 bases between the two ends. The CDR3 nucleotides are TGTGCCAGCAGCGTCGACGCACGGGACACCATATATTTT. Its protein product is CASSVDARDTIYF.

This clone has just one count. The chain is built from TRBV19 and TRBJ1-3; 7 positions agree with TRBD1. CDR3 length: 15 residues. From germline, CDR1 is LNHDA and CDR2 SQIVND (reference sequence). V shed 7 bases and J 7 bases; nucleotides not matched to a gene: 13. The DNA of the CDR3 is TGTGCCAGTAATCCCTCAGGGGGGGCTCGGAACACCATATATTTT. Its protein product is CASNPSGGARNTIYF.

This chain joins TRBV25-1 and TRBJ2-1; 14 bases line up with TRBD2. This CDR3 comprises 15 residues. After removal of 8 bases from V and 10 bases from J, the junction contained 10 bases not matched to a gene. Germline loops: CDR1 MGHDK, CDR2 SYGVNS. CDR3 protein: CASHGTSGRSGEQFF. The CDR3 nucleotides are TGTGCCAGCCACGGGACTAGCGGGAGAAGTGGCGAGCAGTTCTTC.

This chain connects TRBV7-9 to TRBJ1-1; D is uncertain. There are 13 residues in the CDR3. V was clipped by 10 bases and J by 1 base, with 13 bases between them. The germline CDR1 and CDR2 sequences are SEHNR and FQNEAQ (reference sequence). The CDR3: CAIPATPNTEAFF. The DNA for the CDR3 is TGTGCCATCCCTGCGACACCGAACACTGAAGCTTTCTTT.

V is TRBV7-3 and J is TRBJ1-3, with 9 bases fitting TRBD1. V trimming: 4 bases; J trimming: 0 bases; junction bases outside the gene matches: 4. Germline V gene lookup returns CDR1 SGHTA and CDR2 FQGTGA. The CDR3 runs 16 residues. As DNA, the CDR3 is TGTGCCAGCAGCTCGCCGGGACAGGGCTCTGGAAACACCATATATTTT. This gives the protein CASSSPGQGSGNTIYF.

The V call is TRBV19, the J call TRBJ2-2; D may match TRBD1 or TRBD2 (5 bases each). Germline CDR1 and CDR2: LNHDA and SQIVND (reference sequence). There are 15 residues in the CDR3. V was cut by 5 bases and J by 6 bases, with 16 bases left in between. The CDR3 sequence: CASSEAGTGPGELFF. The CDR3 nucleotides read TGTGCCAGTAGTGAGGCAGGGACGGGGCCCGGGGAGCTGTTTTTT.

The chain joins TRBV29-1 to TRBJ2-5; unclear D gene. CDR3 length: 12 residues. The germline gives CDR1 SQVTM, CDR2 ANQGSEA. Trimming shortened V by 4 bases and J by 4 bases, and 10 bases separated the two germline ends. CDR3 amino acids: CSVGHLGETQYF. CDR3 in DNA: TGCAGCGTTGGTCATTTGGGAGAGACCCAGTACTTC. The full variable domain, with the rest looked up from reference TRBV29-1 and TRBJ2-5, is SAVISQKPSRDICQRGTSLTIQCQVDSQVTMMFWYRQQPGQSLTLIATANQGSEATYESGFVIDKFPISRPNLTFSTLTVSNMSPEDSSIYLCSVGHLGETQYFGPGTRLLVL.

The V and J genes are TRBV6-1 and TRBJ2-2, with D tentatively TRBD1 or TRBD2 (6 bases each). V was trimmed by 1 base and J by 4 bases, leaving 19 bases between them. CDR1 is MNHNS and CDR2 is SASEGT in the germline V gene. There are 18 residues in the CDR3. The CDR3 DNA reads as TGTGCCAGCAGTGAAGTGGGGGGCCGAGGGGTCGGCACCGGGGAGCTGTTTTTT. Encoded protein: CASSEVGGRGVGTGELFF.

The chain carries TRBV5-5 and TRBJ1-2; D possibly corresponds to TRBD1 (5 bases). This CDR3 spans 15 amino acids. Trimming shortened V by 0 bases and J by 1 base, and 10 bases separated the two germline ends. Germline V CDR1 and CDR2: SGHKS, YYEKEE (reference sequence). CDR3 coding DNA: TGTGCCAGCAGCTTGGGGGGCGGAATTAACTATGGCTACACCTTC. This gives the protein CASSLGGGINYGYTF.

The rearrangement uses TRBV5-1 and TRBJ2-7, with 9 bases lining up with TRBD1. CDR1 is SGHRS, CDR2 YFSETQ, per germline. V was clipped by 7 bases and J by 7 bases; unmatched bases: 12. The CDR3 is made up of 14 amino acids. The CDR3 here is CASGLSGTGREQYF. The CDR3 DNA reads as TGCGCCAGCGGCCTATCCGGGACAGGGAGGGAGCAGTACTTC.

This clone showed up just once. The rearrangement joins TRBV5-8 to TRBJ2-2; 8 bases are shared with TRBD1. This CDR3 contains 16 residues. V lost 1 base and J lost 5; bases outside the gene matches: 7. Germline CDR1 and CDR2: SGHTS and YDEGEE. The CDR3 DNA follows: TGTGCCAGCAGCTTGTTAAGGACAGGGAATACCGGGGAGCTGTTTTTT. Encoded protein: CASSLLRTGNTGELFF.